The clone carrying this T cell receptor (beta chain) has a count of ten or more. Its antigen is not known. The data were obtained in a study of regulatory T cells in long-lasting Graves disease. Points from the study as a whole: Having few samples may have compromised the accuracy.

To make TCR beta libraries, researchers used iRepertoire HTBI primers and Arm-PCR of CDR3 regions. TCRdb called the multiplex PCR reads again in MiXCR, with one record for every CDR3 protein. The sample lists some 460,000 distinct CDR3 sequences, 15% to 20% occurring once. The time point denotes: newly diagnosed GD, antithyroid drugs for less than 3 months. PBMC RNA was the source of the TCR library. Patients came from an endocrinology department in Xi'an, China. Germline CDR1 reads SEHNR; CDR2 reads FQNEAQ (reference sequence). The CDR3 consists of 16 residues. The V gene end was trimmed by 4 bases and the J gene end by 7 bases; junction bases not matched to a gene: 9. The same sample was also studied in work on T cells in Graves' hyperthyroidism and ophthalmopathy. That work contributes: It was a median 6.5 months before onset that the model predicted ophthalmopathy.

This receptor was taken from a man aged 35 to 55 with Graves disease. Material: peripheral blood mononuclear cells (PBMCs), obtained at new diagnosis, from a patient treated with antithyroid drugs. This chain connects TRBV7-9 to TRBJ2-1, with 11 nucleotides matching TRBD1. This CDR3 reads CASSSTRDRGGNEQFF. The CDR3 bases are TGTGCCAGCAGCTCGACCCGGGACAGGGGGGGAAATGAGCAGTTCTTC.